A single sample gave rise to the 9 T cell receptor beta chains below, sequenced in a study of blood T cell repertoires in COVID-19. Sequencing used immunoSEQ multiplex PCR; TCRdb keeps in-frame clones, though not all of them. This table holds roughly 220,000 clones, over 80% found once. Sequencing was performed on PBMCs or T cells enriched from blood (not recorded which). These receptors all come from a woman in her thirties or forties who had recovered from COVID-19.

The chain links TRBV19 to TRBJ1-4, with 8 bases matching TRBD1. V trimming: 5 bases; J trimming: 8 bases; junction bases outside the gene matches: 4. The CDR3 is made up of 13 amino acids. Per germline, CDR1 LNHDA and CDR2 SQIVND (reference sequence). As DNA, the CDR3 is TGTGCCAGTAGTGACAGGGGATGGGAAAAACTGTTTTTT. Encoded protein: CASSDRGWEKLFF.

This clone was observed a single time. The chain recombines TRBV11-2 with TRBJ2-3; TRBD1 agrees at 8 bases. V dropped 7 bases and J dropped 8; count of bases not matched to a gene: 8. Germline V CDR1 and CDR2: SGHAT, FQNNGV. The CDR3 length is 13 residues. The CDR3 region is CASTGQGGGTQYF. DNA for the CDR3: TGTGCCAGCACAGGACAGGGTGGAGGTACGCAGTATTTT. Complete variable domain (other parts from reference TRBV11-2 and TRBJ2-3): EAGVAQSPRYKIIEKRQSVAFWCNPISGHATLYWYQQILGQGPKLLIQFQNNGVVDDSQLPKDRFSAERLKGVDSTLKIQPAKLEDSAVYLCASTGQGGGTQYFGPGTRLTVL.

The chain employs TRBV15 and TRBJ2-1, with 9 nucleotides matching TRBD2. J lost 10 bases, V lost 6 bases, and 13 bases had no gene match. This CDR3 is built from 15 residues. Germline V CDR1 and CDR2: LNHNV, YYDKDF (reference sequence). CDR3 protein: CATRIGGGRAWEQFF. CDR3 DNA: TGTGCCACCAGGATAGGTGGCGGGAGGGCCTGGGAGCAGTTCTTC.

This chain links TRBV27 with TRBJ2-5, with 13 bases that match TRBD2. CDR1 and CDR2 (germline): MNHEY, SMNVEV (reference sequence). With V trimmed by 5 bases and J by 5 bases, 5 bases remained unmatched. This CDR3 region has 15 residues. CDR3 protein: CASSPGLAGRETQYF. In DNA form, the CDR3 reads TGTGCCAGCAGTCCGGGACTAGCGGGAAGGGAGACCCAGTACTTC.

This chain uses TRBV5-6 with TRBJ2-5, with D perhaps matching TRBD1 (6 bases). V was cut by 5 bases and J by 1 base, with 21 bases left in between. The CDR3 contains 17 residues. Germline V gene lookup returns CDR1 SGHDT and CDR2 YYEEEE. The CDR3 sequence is CASRVRQGWRTQETQYF. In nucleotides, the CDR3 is TGTGCCAGCAGGGTCCGCCAGGGGTGGCGGACCCAAGAGACCCAGTACTTC.

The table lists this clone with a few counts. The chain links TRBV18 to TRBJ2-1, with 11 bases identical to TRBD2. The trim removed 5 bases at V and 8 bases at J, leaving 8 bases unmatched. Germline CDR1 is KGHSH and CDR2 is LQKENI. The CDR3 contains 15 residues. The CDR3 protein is CASSVLAGGIDEQFF. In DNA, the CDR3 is TGTGCCAGCTCAGTTCTAGCGGGAGGAATAGATGAGCAGTTCTTC. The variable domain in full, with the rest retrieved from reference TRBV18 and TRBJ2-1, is NAGVMQNPRHLVRRRGQEARLRCSPMKGHSHVYWYRQLPEEGLKFMVYLQKENIIDESGMPKERFSAEFPKEGPSILRIQQVVRGDSAAYFCASSVLAGGIDEQFFGPGTRLTVL.

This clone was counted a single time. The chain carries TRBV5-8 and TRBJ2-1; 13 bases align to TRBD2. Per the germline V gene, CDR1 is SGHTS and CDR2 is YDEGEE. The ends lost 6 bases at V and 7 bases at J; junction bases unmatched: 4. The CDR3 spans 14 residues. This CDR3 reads CASNRLAGGNEQFF. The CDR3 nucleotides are TGTGCCAGCAACAGACTAGCGGGAGGTAATGAGCAGTTCTTC.

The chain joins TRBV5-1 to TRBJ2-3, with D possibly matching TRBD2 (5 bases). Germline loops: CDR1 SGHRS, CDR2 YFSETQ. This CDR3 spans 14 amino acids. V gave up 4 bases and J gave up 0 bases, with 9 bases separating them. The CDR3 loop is CASSPRTSTDTQYF. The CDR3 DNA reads TGCGCCAGCAGCCCCCGGACTAGCACAGATACGCAGTATTTT.

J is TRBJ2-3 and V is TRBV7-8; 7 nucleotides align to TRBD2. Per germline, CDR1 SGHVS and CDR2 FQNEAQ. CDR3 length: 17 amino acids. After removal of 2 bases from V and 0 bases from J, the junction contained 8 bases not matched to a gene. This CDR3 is CASSLIAGAASTDTQYF. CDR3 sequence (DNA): TGTGCCAGCAGCTTAATTGCGGGAGCCGCTAGCACAGATACGCAGTATTTT.